This T cell receptor (beta chain) was recovered during a study of cytomegalovirus exposure and HLA in healthy donors. The PCR employed 60 Vbeta primers together with 13 Jbeta primers. Some clones are missing from TCRdb's copy, which holds only in-frame ones; the method was immunoSEQ multiplex PCR. The sample shows 130,000 to 150,000 clones, 84% of them seen only once. Study-level points and caveats: High specificity and sensitivity for cytomegalovirus status were reported for the classifier.

This clone has only a few counts. What it recognizes is unknown. The CDR3 runs to 17 residues. Germline CDR1 and CDR2: SEHNR and FQNEAQ (reference sequence). The V segment lost 5 bases and the J segment 1 base; nucleotides outside the gene matches: 11. This rearrangement joins TRBV7-9 to TRBJ1-2; 9 nucleotides agree with TRBD1. Sequences were obtained from PBMCs. The receptor comes from a boy aged 2-15 years in good health and CMV-seronegative. DNA of the CDR3: TGTGCCAGCAGCCCTCCGGGACAGGGAAGAAATAACTATGGCTACACCTTC. It codes for CASSPPGQGRNNYGYTF. Full variable domain (missing parts from reference TRBV7-9 and TRBJ1-2): DTGVSQNPRHKITKRGQNVTFRCDPISEHNRLYWYRQTLGQGPEFLTYFQNEAQLEKSRLLSDRFSAERPKGSFSTLEIQRTEQGDSAMYLCASSPPGQGRNNYGYTFGSGTRLTVV.